The present T cell receptor beta chain was sequenced within a study of blood T cell repertoires in COVID-19. Original processing notes: Cell counts per sample came from amplifying reference gene primers. Repertoires were generated with immunoSEQ multiplex PCR, while TCRdb's copy carries only in-frame clones and drops some. Clone size and the V and J calls come from that table; the DNA yielded D and trimming. The sample has approximately 150,000 clones, roughly 90% seen once. The sample consisted of PBMCs or T cells enriched from blood (not recorded which). The sequence was collected from a human donor with acute COVID-19. The donor label of this sample is uncertain.

The CDR3 nucleotides read TGCGCCAGCAGCCGGGACAGGACGGCTTTCTTT. It encodes CASSRDRTAFF. The chain couples TRBV4-1 to TRBJ1-1; TRBD1 matches at 8 bases. The germline V gene encodes CDR1 MGHRA and CDR2 YSYEKL. This CDR3 is built from 11 residues. V lost 4 bases, J lost 11 bases, and 3 bases stayed unmatched.